This is a list of T cell receptor beta chains from one sample in a study of cytomegalovirus exposure and HLA in healthy donors. This table comes from immunoSEQ multiplex PCR, and its TCRdb copy is limited to in-frame clones, with some not included. The table includes more than 50,000 clones, 65% to 75% detected once. Sequenced sample: PBMCs. These receptors were collected from a man aged 50-60 years in good health and CMV-seropositive. Each CDR3 is given with its conserved first and last residue. The D gene is left open where the match is weak. A clone size is listed for some rows: how often the clone was seen (once, few, many), or a class if it is expanded.

cdr3_nt	cdr3_aa	j_call	v_call	clone_size	cdr3_length	d_call
TGTGCCAGCAGCGTATACAGGAACACTGAAGCTTTCTTT	CASSVYRNTEAFF	TRBJ1-1	TRBV9	.	13	.
TGTGCCAGCAGCCACCGACCGACTAGCTCGGGGGTCGACACAGATACGCAGTATTTT	CASSHRPTSSGVDTDTQYF	TRBJ2-3	TRBV14	.	19	TRBD2
TGTGCCAGCAGTCACGGGGAAGGTCAGCAGTTCTTC	CASSHGEGQQFF	TRBJ2-1	TRBV6-5	once	12	.
TGCGCCAGCAGCCAACCTGACACCCTGGGCACTGAAGCTTTCTTT	CASSQPDTLGTEAFF	TRBJ1-1	TRBV4-1	few	15	.
TGTGCCAGCAGCTTAGGTGGCGGGGGGCTGTCTGAAAAACTGTTTTTT	CASSLGGGGLSEKLFF	TRBJ1-4	TRBV7-8	.	16	.
TGTGCCAGCAGCCTTGGGGGGGCAAACACAGATACGCAGTATTTT	CASSLGGANTDTQYF	TRBJ2-3	TRBV5-8	.	15	.
TGTGCCAGCAGCTTAGTAGGGGATGGCTACACCTTC	CASSLVGDGYTF	TRBJ1-2	TRBV7-2	.	12	.
TGTGCCAGCAGCAGAAGACAGGGGGACGAGACCCAGTACTTC	CASSRRQGDETQYF	TRBJ2-5	TRBV9	.	14	TRBD1
TGCGCCAGCAGCTTGGAGCCTACAGGGGGCGGGGGCACAGATACGCAGTATTTT	CASSLEPTGGGGTDTQYF	TRBJ2-3	TRBV5-1	.	18	TRBD1
TGTGCCAGCAGCTTGGCAGGGGGGAGCAATCAGCCCCAGCATTTT	CASSLAGGSNQPQHF	TRBJ1-5	TRBV5-4	.	15	TRBD1
TGTGCCAGCCACCGGGAGGGGGCATGGGAGACCCAGTACTTC	CASHREGAWETQYF	TRBJ2-5	TRBV5-4	few	14	.
TGTGCCAGTAGTATTCTCAGGGGCGAAAAACTGTTTTTT	CASSILRGEKLFF	TRBJ1-4	TRBV19	.	13	.
TGTGCCAGCTCCCCCCGGGACAGAGAGGCGATGAACACTGAAGCTTTCTTT	CASSPRDREAMNTEAFF	TRBJ1-1	TRBV18	.	17	TRBD1
TGTGCCAGCAGCGCGGGGACTAGCGGGAGTATCGGGGAGCTGTTTTTT	CASSAGTSGSIGELFF	TRBJ2-2	TRBV9	.	16	TRBD2
TGCGCCAGCAGTCAAGCTGGGAGGGAAAAACTGTTTTTT	CASSQAGREKLFF	TRBJ1-4	TRBV10-2	.	13	.
TGCGCCAGCAGCTTGGGAGGGCTAAACTATGGCTACACCTTC	CASSLGGLNYGYTF	TRBJ1-2	TRBV5-1	.	14	.
TGCGCCAGCAGCTTCAACGGGAGGGCCTCCTACGAGCAGTACTTC	CASSFNGRASYEQYF	TRBJ2-7	TRBV5-1	few	15	TRBD2
TGTGCCAGCACTTCACGGGGGAACACTGAAGCTTTCTTT	CASTSRGNTEAFF	TRBJ1-1	TRBV2	.	13	.
TGTGCCAGCGGTAGACTAGCGGGAGAGTCCTACGAGCAGTACTTC	CASGRLAGESYEQYF	TRBJ2-7	TRBV6-5	.	15	TRBD2
TGTGCCAGCAGCTTGATAGCGGGAGACACCACCGGGGAGCTGTTTTTT	CASSLIAGDTTGELFF	TRBJ2-2	TRBV5-5	.	16	TRBD2
TGCGCCAGCAGCTTGTTCTACAGGGGGAGCTCCTACGAGCAGTACTTC	CASSLFYRGSSYEQYF	TRBJ2-7	TRBV4-1	.	16	TRBD1
TGTGCCAGCAGCTTACCGGGGGACACCATATATTTT	CASSLPGDTIYF	TRBJ1-3	TRBV28	few	12	.
TGTGCCAGCAGCTTGGCCCTAACAGGGGGCGTTGAAAAACTGTTTTTT	CASSLALTGGVEKLFF	TRBJ1-4	TRBV7-9	once	16	TRBD1
TGTGCCAGCAGCGGACTAGCGGGGGAGCCCTTCCAAGAGACCCAGTACTTC	CASSGLAGEPFQETQYF	TRBJ2-5	TRBV5-4	few	17	TRBD2
TGCGCCAGTCGGACTAGCAGTTACAATGAGCAGTTCTTC	CASRTSSYNEQFF	TRBJ2-1	TRBV5-1	.	13	TRBD2
TGTGCCAGCAGCTTAGGAGCGGGGGGGACGGGGACCCAGTACTTC	CASSLGAGGTGTQYF	TRBJ2-5	TRBV11-2	.	15	TRBD2
TGTGCCAGCTCACCGACAGGTCCGGGAATAGGTTCACCCCTCCACTTT	CASSPTGPGIGSPLHF	TRBJ1-6	TRBV18	.	16	.
TGTGCCAGCAGCTCCGGGACAGGGGCAATTCATGGCTACACCTTC	CASSSGTGAIHGYTF	TRBJ1-2	TRBV6-6	.	15	TRBD1
TGTGCCAGCAGCATACTACTGACTAGCGGGAGTGGTGTTGAGCAGTTCTTC	CASSILLTSGSGVEQFF	TRBJ2-1	TRBV7-2	.	17	TRBD2
TGTGCCAGCAGTAGTACACGGGTGAGCTATGGCTACACCTTC	CASSSTRVSYGYTF	TRBJ1-2	TRBV6-1	.	14	.
TGTGCCAGCAGCCAGCGGGGGCAGGAGACCCAGTACTTC	CASSQRGQETQYF	TRBJ2-5	TRBV11-3	once	13	TRBD2
TGTGCCAGCAGCTCCATCACCGGGGAGCTGTTTTTT	CASSSITGELFF	TRBJ2-2	TRBV14	few	12	.
TGCAGCGTTGAGGTTGGGCTAGCGGGGGGTTGGTTGGAGACCCAGTACTTC	CSVEVGLAGGWLETQYF	TRBJ2-5	TRBV29-1	.	17	TRBD2
TGTGCCATCAGTGAGTCTGGACTATTTCAAGAGACCCAGTACTTC	CAISESGLFQETQYF	TRBJ2-5	TRBV10-3	.	15	.
TGTGCCAGCAGCCCCTCCACAGGGGGGGAGACCCAGTACTTC	CASSPSTGGETQYF	TRBJ2-5	TRBV11-2	.	14	TRBD1
TGTGCCAGCACGACAATCCGGGACAGGGAATCTTACCTCCACTTT	CASTTIRDRESYLHF	TRBJ1-6	TRBV27	.	15	TRBD1
TGTGCCAGCAGTGGACAAGCATCCGGGGAGCTGTTTTTT	CASSGQASGELFF	TRBJ2-2	TRBV6-4	once	13	.
TGTGCCAGCAGTTATAGGCGAGGGTCCGACGAGCAGTACTTC	CASSYRRGSDEQYF	TRBJ2-7	TRBV6-5	.	14	.
TGCAGCGCTGGGGGACTAGCGGGAGTGGGCGGGGAGCTGTTTTTT	CSAGGLAGVGGELFF	TRBJ2-2	TRBV29-1	.	15	TRBD2
TGTGCCAGCAGCTTGCCGGGACAGGGTGCTGGCGAGCAGTACTTC	CASSLPGQGAGEQYF	TRBJ2-7	TRBV5-4	.	15	TRBD1
TGTGCCAGCAGCTCGTGGGCGGGGGGCAATCAGCCCCAGCATTTT	CASSSWAGGNQPQHF	TRBJ1-5	TRBV7-2	.	15	.
TGTGCCTGGAGTTTGAACAGGGGACGGACTGAAGCTTTCTTT	CAWSLNRGRTEAFF	TRBJ1-1	TRBV30	.	14	TRBD1
TGTGCCAGCAGCTCCGGCGGGAGGGGATACGAGCAGTACTTC	CASSSGGRGYEQYF	TRBJ2-7	TRBV6-5	.	14	TRBD2
TGTGCCAGCAGCTGGGACTCGACCTACAATGAGCAGTTCTTC	CASSWDSTYNEQFF	TRBJ2-1	TRBV7-2	.	14	.
TGTGCCAGCAGGGGGAGTTTCGGGACCGGGGAGCTGTTTTTT	CASRGSFGTGELFF	TRBJ2-2	TRBV6-5	.	14	.
TGTGCCAGCAGGCGGGGATTTGGGACTGAAGCTTTCTTT	CASRRGFGTEAFF	TRBJ1-1	TRBV6-5	.	13	.
TGTGCCAGTAGTATCCGCAATCCGGGACAAATTAGCAATCAGCCCCAGCATTTT	CASSIRNPGQISNQPQHF	TRBJ1-5	TRBV19	.	18	.
TGTGCCAGCAGTTATCCGGGGGGTAGCACAGATACGCAGTATTTT	CASSYPGGSTDTQYF	TRBJ2-3	TRBV6-5	.	15	TRBD2
TGTGCCAGCAGTGACTCGACTCCCCCTACAGATACGCAGTATTTT	CASSDSTPPTDTQYF	TRBJ2-3	TRBV6-4	.	15	.
TGTGCCAGCAGCAGGCCCGCAGGTCAGCCCCAGCATTTT	CASSRPAGQPQHF	TRBJ1-5	TRBV28	.	13	.
TGTGCCAGCAGCTTAGCCGGGAAGGAATATGGCTACACCTTC	CASSLAGKEYGYTF	TRBJ1-2	TRBV7-2	.	14	.
TGCGCCAGCAGCCAAGCACTAGCGGCCAACATTCAGTACTTC	CASSQALAANIQYF	TRBJ2-4	TRBV4-1	once	14	TRBD2
TGTGCCAGCAGCCCCCCGGTCACCGGGGAGCTGTTTTTT	CASSPPVTGELFF	TRBJ2-2	TRBV9	few	13	.
TGCGCCAGCAGCTTGGACGGAGGGTTTAGGCAGCCCCAGCATTTT	CASSLDGGFRQPQHF	TRBJ1-5	TRBV5-1	.	15	.
TGTGCCTGGAGTTGGAGGACAGGGCCGAAGGAAAAACTGTTTTTT	CAWSWRTGPKEKLFF	TRBJ1-4	TRBV30	few	15	TRBD1